The 26 T cell receptor beta chains listed next were all sequenced from one sample in a study of T cell responses to AZD1222 COVID-19 vaccine. The table came from immunoSEQ multiplex PCR; TCRdb's copy has only in-frame clones and leaves some out. The sample has fewer than 150,000 clones; 70% to 90% are singletons. The sequences come from peripheral blood, collected 28 days after the second AZD1222 dose. All receptors come from an adult who received the AZD1222 COVID-19 vaccine.

This clone was recorded only once. The chain uses TRBV12-1 and TRBJ1-4; the D segment call TRBD1 is taken from the table without a DNA check. TRBV12-1 is marked as a pseudogene. This CDR3 contains 18 residues. This chain's CDR3 is CASSFGDRVHSTNEKLFF. DNA for the CDR3: TGTGCCAGCAGCTTTGGGGACAGGGTACATTCCACTAATGAAAAACTGTTTTTT.

This clone appeared a single time. The genes are TRBV7-8 and TRBJ1-2; the D gene is possibly TRBD1 (6 bases). The germline V and J ends were trimmed by 1 base and 7 bases, with 10 bases remaining between them. This CDR3 is 13 amino acids long. Germline V CDR1 and CDR2: SGHVS, FQNEAQ. The CDR3 protein is CASSLEGTRGYTF. The CDR3 nucleotides are TGTGCCAGCAGCTTAGAGGGGACACGTGGCTACACCTTC.

This chain connects TRBV2 to TRBJ2-7; D call uncertain. V gave up 6 bases and J gave up 3 bases, with 15 bases separating them. Germline-derived CDR1 and CDR2 are SNHLY and FYNNEI. The CDR3 spans 14 residues. As DNA, the CDR3 is TGTGCCAGCAGGACTGATTCCCTTTACTACGAGCAGTACTTC. This gives the protein CASRTDSLYYEQYF.

The CDR3: CATSEGGGPYNEQFF. The CDR3, as DNA: TGTGCCACCAGTGAAGGGGGGGGTCCCTACAATGAGCAGTTCTTC. The chain links TRBV24-1 to TRBJ2-1, with D perhaps TRBD2 (7 bases). Germline CDR1 is KGHDR and CDR2 is SFDVKD. Trimming pared 4 bases from V and 2 bases from J, leaving 11 bases between. This CDR3 comprises 15 residues.

V and J are TRBV9 and TRBJ2-5, with TRBD1 as a possible D gene (5 bases). The CDR3 is 15 residues long. V was pared by 0 bases and J by 2 bases, with 11 bases between. Germline CDR1 is SGDLS and CDR2 is YYNGEE. The DNA for the CDR3 is TGTGCCAGCAGCGTAGTATCAGGGCGGCAAGAGACCCAGTACTTC. It is translated as CASSVVSGRQETQYF.

CDR3 bases: TGTGCCAGCAGCGTAGCTTCCCTAGTCTGGGAGACCCAGTACTTC. It is translated as CASSVASLVWETQYF. This rearrangement joins TRBV9 to TRBJ2-5; D is unclear. V lost 0 bases to trimming and J lost 5 bases, with 14 bases between them. The CDR3 loop spans 15 amino acids. CDR1 is SGDLS and CDR2 is YYNGEE in the germline V gene.

The CDR3 coding sequence is TGCGCCAGGCACGGGACTAGCTATGGCTACACCTTC. It is translated as CARHGTSYGYTF. This chain joins TRBV10-1 and TRBJ1-2; tentatively, D is TRBD1 (5 bases). This CDR3 is 12 amino acids long. The V gene's germline CDR1 is WNHNN and CDR2 SYGVQD (reference sequence). V was cut by 9 bases and J by 4 bases, with 12 bases left in between.

This clone has a handful of counts. This sequence joins TRBV5-6 and TRBJ1-2, with a weak D call TRBD1 (5 bases). The CDR3 is made up of 13 amino acids. V lost 0 bases to trimming and J lost 2 bases, with 5 bases between them. The germline V gene has CDR1 SGHDT and CDR2 YYEEEE. In nucleotides, the CDR3 is TGTGCCAGCAGCTTGGGACAGAACTATGGCTACACCTTC. This gives the protein CASSLGQNYGYTF.

The genes are TRBV20-1 and TRBJ1-3; possibly TRBD1 for D (5 bases). The CDR3 contains 14 residues. Per the germline V gene, CDR1 is DFQATT and CDR2 is SNEGSKA (reference sequence). V was shortened by 3 bases and J by 3 bases, with 12 bases between the two germline ends. CDR3 residues: CSASYPGSGNTIYF. The CDR3 DNA follows: TGCAGTGCTAGTTATCCAGGGAGTGGAAACACCATATATTTT.

The chain has TRBV15 and TRBJ2-2; D tentatively fits TRBD1 or TRBD2 (5 bases each). Germline V CDR1 and CDR2: LNHNV, YYDKDF (reference sequence). V gave up 3 bases and J gave up 5 bases, with 19 bases separating them. The CDR3 is 17 amino acids. The CDR3 nucleotides are TGTGCCACCAGCAGGACAACATGGGGCCGGAGGACCGGGGAGCTGTTTTTT. It is translated as CATSRTTWGRRTGELFF.

This clone has a handful of counts. V and J are TRBV12-3 or TRBV12-4 and TRBJ2-7; the D is unclear. With 3 bases removed from V and 4 bases from J, the gap between germline ends came to 7 bases. CDR3 size: 12 residues. CDR3 nucleotides: TGTGCCAGCAGTTTGCAACGATACGAGCAGTACTTC. Its protein is CASSLQRYEQYF.

With regard to this clone: At one boundary the junction diverges from the germline segment, which might be a read error. The genes are TRBV12-3 or TRBV12-4 and TRBJ1-1; 9 nucleotides line up with TRBD1. This CDR3 comprises 12 residues. DNA for the CDR3: TGCAAGACAGGGGGTTCGGGCACTGAAGCTTTCTTT. Translation gives CKTGGSGTEAFF.

This chain links TRBV6-5 with TRBJ1-3; no clear D. The CDR3 extends over 13 amino acids. The germline V gene encodes CDR1 MNHEY and CDR2 SVGAGI. V was shortened by 4 bases and J by 4 bases, with 8 bases between the two germline ends. In DNA, the CDR3 is TGTGCCAGCAGTTCTATGAACGGAAACACCATATATTTT. Translated: CASSSMNGNTIYF.

The chain recombines TRBV7-2 with TRBJ2-3; 8 bases agree with TRBD2. The CDR3 is 16 amino acids. After removal of 3 bases from V and 2 bases from J, the junction contained 7 bases not matched to a gene. CDR1 and CDR2 (germline): SGHTA, FQGNSA. CDR3 DNA: TGTGCCAGCAGCTTCCTAGCGGGCGGAACCACAGATACGCAGTATTTT. Translated, it gives CASSFLAGGTTDTQYF.

The chain has TRBV9 and TRBJ2-1; no definite D call. Per germline, CDR1 SGDLS and CDR2 YYNGEE. The CDR3 runs 17 residues. V shed 0 bases and J shed 9 bases, with 22 bases lying between them. The CDR3 DNA reads TGTGCCAGCAGCGTAGGGGGAACTACTGCCGATCGGGTTGAGCAGTTCTTC. Translation: CASSVGGTTADRVEQFF.

The chain is built from TRBV2 and TRBJ2-2, with 9 positions matching TRBD2. Germline CDR1 and CDR2: SNHLY and FYNNEI. The V gene end was trimmed by 6 bases and the J gene end by 3 bases; junction bases not matched to a gene: 2. The CDR3 is 14 amino acids. CDR3 amino acids: CASSKRGDTGELFF. The CDR3 DNA reads TGTGCCAGCAGCAAGCGGGGGGACACCGGGGAGCTGTTTTTT.

V gene TRBV5-6 combines with J gene TRBJ1-5, with D maybe TRBD1 (5 bases). The CDR3 consists of 15 residues. Trimming cost V 2 bases and J 4 bases, with 13 bases left between them. Germline CDR1 reads SGHDT; CDR2 reads YYEEEE. CDR3 bases: TGTGCCAGCAGCTTATACGGGGCCTCTAATCAGCCCCAGCATTTT. The encoded protein is CASSLYGASNQPQHF.

The chain has TRBV7-9 and TRBJ1-1; D gene ambiguous. Per the germline V gene, CDR1 is SEHNR and CDR2 is FQNEAQ (reference sequence). The ends were cut back, 5 bases at V and 0 bases at J, with 10 bases in the middle. This CDR3 contains 14 residues. CDR3 region: CASSRDRVNTEAFF. Here the CDR3 DNA reads TGTGCCAGCAGCCGAGACCGAGTGAACACTGAAGCTTTCTTT.

Comments on this clone: Distinct nucleotide sequences in the sample also encode this CDR3. The V call is TRBV9, the J call TRBJ1-3, with D hard to call. The CDR3 totals 12 residues. The V gene's germline CDR1 is SGDLS and CDR2 YYNGEE. The V gene lost 4 bases and the J gene lost 4 bases, with 6 bases spanning the gap. DNA of the CDR3: TGTGCCAGCAGCCCACGGGGAAACACCATATATTTT. Protein: CASSPRGNTIYF.

The chain uses TRBV7-9 and TRBJ2-6, with a tentative D call TRBD1 (6 bases). The germline V and J ends were trimmed by 5 bases and 0 bases, with 14 bases remaining between them. The germline gives CDR1 SEHNR, CDR2 FQNEAQ (reference sequence). The CDR3 has 17 amino acids. The CDR3 DNA sequence: TGTGCCAGCAGCCCCAGACAGGCCCCCTCTGGGGCCAACGTCCTGACTTTC. Translation: CASSPRQAPSGANVLTF.

This clone was seen once. The V call is TRBV7-2, the J call TRBJ1-1; TRBD1 agrees at 8 bases. Trimming cost V 1 base and J 1 base; bases outside gene matches: 8. Germline values: CDR1 SGHTA, CDR2 FQGNSA. The length of the CDR3 is 17 residues. Here the CDR3 reads CASSLGTGWRRNTEAFF. CDR3 bases: TGTGCCAGCAGCTTAGGGACAGGGTGGAGAAGGAACACTGAAGCTTTCTTT. Drawing the rest from reference TRBV7-2 and TRBJ1-1, the complete variable domain is GAGVSQSPSNKVTEKGKDVELRCDPISGHTALYWYRQSLGQGLEFLIYFQGNSAPDKSGLPSDRFSAERTGGSVSTLTIQRTQQEDSAVYLCASSLGTGWRRNTEAFFGQGTRLTVV.

The CDR3 here is CASSGFWSVNDEQFF. The CDR3, as DNA: TGTGCCAGTAGTGGGTTTTGGTCAGTAAACGATGAGCAGTTCTTC. The rearrangement uses TRBV19 and TRBJ2-1; the D is unclear. The CDR3 spans 15 residues. Trimming removed 5 bases from V and 8 bases from J, with 19 bases in between. Germline V lookup: CDR1 LNHDA, CDR2 SQIVND (reference sequence).

V gene TRBV7-8 combines with J gene TRBJ2-1; 8 positions agree with TRBD2. The germline CDR1 and CDR2 sequences are SGHVS and FQNEAQ. This CDR3 spans 15 amino acids. V lost 5 bases and J lost 15; bases outside the gene matches: 18. The CDR3 spells CASSPMAGGFTNPFF. As DNA, the CDR3 is TGTGCCAGCAGCCCGATGGCGGGGGGCTTTACGAATCCGTTCTTC.

The chain recombines TRBV6-2 or TRBV6-3 with TRBJ1-1; D is unresolved. The CDR3 has 14 amino acids. The V end lost 0 bases, the J end lost 5 bases, and 10 bases lay between the germline ends. Germline V gives CDR1 MNHEY, CDR2 SVGEGT. DNA of the CDR3: TGTGCCAGCAGTTACTCGAAGGCAGAAACTGAAGCTTTCTTT. Amino acids: CASSYSKAETEAFF.

The chain recombines TRBV6-5 with TRBJ1-1; 7 positions match TRBD1. V shed 4 bases, J shed 1 base, and the junction held 6 bases outside the gene matches. CDR3 size: 15 residues. Germline V gene sequence: CDR1 MNHEY, CDR2 SVGAGI. CDR3 bases: TGTGCCAGCAGTTCCCTCGACAGGGAGAACACTGAAGCTTTCTTT. It specifies CASSSLDRENTEAFF.

This chain uses TRBV27 with TRBJ1-6, with TRBD1 as a possible D gene (5 bases). Trimming left V 6 bases short and J 8 bases short, with 11 bases between. The CDR3 length is 13 residues. Germline V gene data show CDR1 as MNHEY and CDR2 as SMNVEV (reference sequence). The CDR3 sequence is CASRLKGYSPLHF. For the CDR3, the DNA is TGTGCCAGCAGGTTAAAGGGGTATTCACCCCTCCACTTT.